This TCR beta chain derives from a study of siplizumab effects on memory and regulatory T cells. Study-wide findings and caveats: In siplizumab cultures, the suppressive function of proliferating Tregs remained unconfirmed. Naive versus memory phenotype went unassigned for roughly 80-96% of proliferating CD4+ or CD8+ clones.

Trimming cost V 3 bases and J 4 bases, with 11 bases left between them. In germline, CDR1 is SGHRS, CDR2 YFSETQ. The CDR3 consists of 14 residues. The table came from immunoSEQ multiplex PCR; TCRdb's copy has only in-frame clones and leaves some out. The sample lists roughly 92,000 clones, 85% to 95% seen once, with around 1.5% in the top ten. Regarding this clone: Its specificity is unknown.

Sequencing was performed on non-Treg CD4+ T cells sorted from blood. The chain has TRBV5-1 and TRBJ1-3; tentative D call: TRBD1 (6 bases). This clonotype was obtained from a human donor in good health. In DNA form, the CDR3 reads TGCGCCAGCAGCTCGGCAGGGGCCGGAAACACCATATATTTT. Residues: CASSSAGAGNTIYF.